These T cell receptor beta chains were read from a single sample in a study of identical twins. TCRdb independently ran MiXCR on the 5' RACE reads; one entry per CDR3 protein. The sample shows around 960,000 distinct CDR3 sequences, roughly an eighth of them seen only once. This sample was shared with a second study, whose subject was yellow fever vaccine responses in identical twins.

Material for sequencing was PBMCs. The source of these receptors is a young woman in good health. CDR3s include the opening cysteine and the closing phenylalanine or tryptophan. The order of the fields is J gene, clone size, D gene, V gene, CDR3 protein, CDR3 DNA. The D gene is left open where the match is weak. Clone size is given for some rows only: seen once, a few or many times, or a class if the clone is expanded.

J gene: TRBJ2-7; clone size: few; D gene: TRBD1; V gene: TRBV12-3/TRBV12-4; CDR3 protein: CASSFGTAYEQYF; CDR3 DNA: TGTGCCAGCAGTTTTGGGACAGCCTACGAGCAGTACTTC
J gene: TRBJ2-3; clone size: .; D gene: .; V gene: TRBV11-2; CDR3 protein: CASSLRYGEDTQYF; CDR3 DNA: TGTGCCAGCAGCCTACGTTATGGGGAAGATACGCAGTATTTT
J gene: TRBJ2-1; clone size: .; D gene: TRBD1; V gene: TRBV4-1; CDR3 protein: CASSQEGTGRGNEQFF; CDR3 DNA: TGCGCCAGCAGCCAAGAGGGGACAGGACGAGGCAATGAGCAGTTCTTC
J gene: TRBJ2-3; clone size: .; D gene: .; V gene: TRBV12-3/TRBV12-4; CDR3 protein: CASSTLLAPSTDTQYF; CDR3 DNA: TGTGCCAGCAGTACCCTTCTTGCGCCCAGCACAGATACGCAGTATTTT
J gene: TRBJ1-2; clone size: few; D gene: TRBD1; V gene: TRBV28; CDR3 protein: CATRGGQANYGYTF; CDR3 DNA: TGTGCCACCAGGGGGGGACAAGCTAACTATGGCTACACCTTC
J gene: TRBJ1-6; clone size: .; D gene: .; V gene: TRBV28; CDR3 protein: CASSIPSSPLHF; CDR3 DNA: TGTGCCAGCAGTATCCCGTCGTCACCCCTCCACTTT
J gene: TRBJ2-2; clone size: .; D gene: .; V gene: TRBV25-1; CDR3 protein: CASSGARVNTGELFF; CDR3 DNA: TGTGCCAGCAGTGGGGCAAGGGTCAACACCGGGGAGCTGTTTTTT
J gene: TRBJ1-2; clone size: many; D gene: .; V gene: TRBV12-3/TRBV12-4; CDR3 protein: CASSPTNYGYTF; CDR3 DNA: TGTGCCAGCAGTCCAACTAACTATGGCTACACCTTC
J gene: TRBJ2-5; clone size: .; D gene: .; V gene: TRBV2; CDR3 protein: CASGERVDTETQYF; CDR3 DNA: TGTGCCAGCGGGGAGCGGGTTGATACAGAGACCCAGTACTTC
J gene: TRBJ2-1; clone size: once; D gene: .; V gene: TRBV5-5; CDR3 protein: CASSLGGAVSLEQFF; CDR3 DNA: TGTGCCAGCAGCTTGGGGGGGGCCGTAAGTCTTGAGCAGTTCTTC
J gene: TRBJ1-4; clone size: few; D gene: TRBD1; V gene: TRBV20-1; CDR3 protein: CSARKLQGIQGEKLFF; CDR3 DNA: TGCAGTGCTAGGAAATTACAGGGGATACAAGGTGAAAAACTGTTTTTT
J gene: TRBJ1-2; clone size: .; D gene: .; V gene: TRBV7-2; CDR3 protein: CASIPGTTTRWGYTF; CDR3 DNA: TGTGCCAGCATTCCAGGGACAACCACCCGCTGGGGCTACACCTTC
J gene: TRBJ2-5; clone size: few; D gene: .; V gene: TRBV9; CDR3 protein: CASSPPRGRQETQYF; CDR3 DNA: TGTGCCAGCAGCCCGCCCCGGGGCAGGCAAGAGACCCAGTACTTC
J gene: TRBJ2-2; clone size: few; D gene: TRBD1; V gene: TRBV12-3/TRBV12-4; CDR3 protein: CASSGQGVTGELFF; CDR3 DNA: TGTGCCAGCAGCGGACAGGGGGTCACCGGGGAGCTGTTTTTT
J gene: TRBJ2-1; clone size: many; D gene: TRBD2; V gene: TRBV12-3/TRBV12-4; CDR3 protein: CASSVTSGTNSYNEQFF; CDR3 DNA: TGTGCCAGCAGTGTCACTAGCGGCACAAACTCCTACAATGAGCAGTTCTTC